Presented here are 14 T cell receptor beta chains from one specimen sequenced in a study of CD8 T cells in cerebrospinal fluid in Alzheimer's disease. From the 10x single-cell sequencing reads, TCRdb lists one entry per CDR3 protein and no DNA. The sample includes about 1,200 distinct CDR3 sequences. Sequencing input: cerebrospinal fluid. The receptors here all came from a human donor in good health.

The rearrangement uses TRBV19 and TRBJ2-3; TCRdb designates TRBD2, a call that cannot be tested without DNA. The CDR3 covers 14 residues. The V gene's germline CDR1 is LNHDA and CDR2 SQIVND (reference sequence). CDR3 sequence: CASSIVPPADTQYF.

This clonotype is classed as medium-sized by frequency. V is TRBV20-1 and J is TRBJ2-7; TCRdb selects TRBD2, and the lack of DNA leaves this call unchecked. Germline V lookup: CDR1 DFQATT, CDR2 SNEGSKA (reference sequence). CDR3 length: 14 residues. The CDR3 protein is CSANPTSGRYEQYF.

This clonotype is labeled large (0.1 to 1%) based on frequency. The gene calls are TRBV12-3 or TRBV12-4 and TRBJ1-5; TCRdb's assignment of TRBD1 cannot be checked, as there is no DNA. This CDR3 has 13 amino acids. The CDR3: CASRQGSNQPQHF.

Measured by frequency, this clonotype is medium-sized (0.01 to 0.1%). The chain combines TRBV2 with TRBJ1-3. Germline CDR1 SNHLY, CDR2 FYNNEI. The CDR3 length is 15 residues. The CDR3 here is CASSERTGSGNTIYF.

Frequency places this clonotype as medium-sized. This chain uses TRBV6-4 with TRBJ1-6. Germline V CDR1 and CDR2: MRHNA, SNTAGT. The CDR3 loop spans 16 amino acids. The CDR3 region is CASSPDGSSYNSPLHF.

This clonotype ranks as medium-sized (0.01 to 0.1%) in terms of frequency. V is TRBV2 and J is TRBJ2-2; the D call of TRBD2 rests on TCRdb alone, since no DNA is present to check it. The CDR3 is 16 amino acids. Germline values: CDR1 SNHLY, CDR2 FYNNEI. CDR3 residues: CASSEMSGENTGELFF.

According to its frequency, this clonotype is medium-sized. The chain uses TRBV19 and TRBJ1-1. Per the germline V gene, CDR1 is LNHDA and CDR2 is SQIVND (reference sequence). CDR3 length: 13 amino acids. The CDR3 spells CASSMGRNTEAFF.

Frequency places this clonotype as medium-sized (0.01 to 0.1%). The chain recombines TRBV12-3 or TRBV12-4 with TRBJ1-1. This CDR3 spans 14 amino acids. CDR3: CASSSRRENTEAFF.

This clonotype registers medium-sized by frequency. This rearrangement joins TRBV6-1 to TRBJ1-3; TCRdb indicates TRBD1, and absent DNA this call remains unverified. Per the germline V gene, CDR1 is MNHNS and CDR2 is SASEGT. This CDR3 spans 16 amino acids. CDR3 protein: CASSNTGRLTGNTIYF.

This clonotype is classed as medium-sized (0.01 to 0.1%) by frequency. The V and J genes are TRBV4-3 and TRBJ1-1. CDR3 length: 16 amino acids. Germline lookup yields CDR1 LGHNA and CDR2 YSLEER. The CDR3 protein is CASSQDLNSLNTEAFF.

In terms of frequency, this clonotype is large. The chain links TRBV5-1 to TRBJ2-1; the D call from TCRdb, TRBD2, cannot be confirmed without DNA. Germline V CDR1 and CDR2: SGHRS, YFSETQ. This CDR3 is built from 15 residues. The CDR3 loop is CASSDPGLAHNEQFF. The entire variable domain, with the rest obtained from reference TRBV5-1 and TRBJ2-1, is as follows: KAGVTQTPRYLIKTRGQQVTLSCSPISGHRSVSWYQQTPGQGLQFLFEYFSETQRNKGNFPGRFSGRQFSNSRSEMNVSTLELGDSALYLCASSDPGLAHNEQFFGPGTRLTVL.

Considering frequency, this clonotype is medium-sized. The gene calls are TRBV25-1 and TRBJ1-3. The CDR3 has 18 amino acids. Germline lookup yields CDR1 MGHDK and CDR2 SYGVNS. CDR3 region: CASSGTRAAKSSGNTIYF.

This clonotype is called medium-sized based on its frequency. The chain combines TRBV19 with TRBJ1-5; the D call of TRBD1 rests on TCRdb alone, since no DNA is present to check it. The CDR3 length is 18 residues. Germline V gives CDR1 LNHDA, CDR2 SQIVND (reference sequence). The CDR3 sequence is CASSAGQGVAMGNQPQHF.

According to its frequency, this clonotype is large (0.1 to 1%). The V call is TRBV6-1, the J call TRBJ1-5; TCRdb outputs TRBD1, but without DNA this stays unchecked. The CDR3 totals 13 residues. The germline V gene has CDR1 MNHNS and CDR2 SASEGT. The CDR3 loop is CASSLQGRQPQHF.